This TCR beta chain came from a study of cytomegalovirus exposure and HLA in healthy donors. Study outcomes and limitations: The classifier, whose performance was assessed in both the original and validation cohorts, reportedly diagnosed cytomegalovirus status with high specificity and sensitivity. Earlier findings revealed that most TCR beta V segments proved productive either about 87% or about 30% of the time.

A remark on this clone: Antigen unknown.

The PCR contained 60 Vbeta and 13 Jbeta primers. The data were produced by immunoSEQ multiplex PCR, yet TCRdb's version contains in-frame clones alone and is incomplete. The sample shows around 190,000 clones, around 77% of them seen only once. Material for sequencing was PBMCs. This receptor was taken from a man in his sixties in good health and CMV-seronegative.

CDR3 loop: CASSPPLGGAQAFF. The CDR3 bases are TGTGCCAGCAGCCCGCCACTAGGAGGAGCTCAAGCTTTCTTT. The chain combines TRBV7-9 with TRBJ1-1; D uncertain. V was trimmed by 5 bases and J by 9 bases, leaving 19 bases between them. The CDR3 loop spans 14 amino acids. Germline CDR1 SEHNR, CDR2 FQNEAQ (reference sequence).